This is a list of T cell receptor beta chains from one sample in a study of T cells in Graves' hyperthyroidism and ophthalmopathy. MiXCR, applied by TCRdb to the multiplex PCR reads, yields one record per CDR3 protein. Of approximately 600,000 distinct CDR3 sequences in the sample, under 15% were seen once. The sequencing input was blood. The receptors originated from a woman in her thirties or forties with Graves' ophthalmopathy. CDR3s include the opening cysteine and the closing phenylalanine or tryptophan. The D gene is left open where the match is weak. Not all rows give a size; the values are once, few, many and, for expanded clones, a class.

14	TRBD1	.	TRBV19	TRBJ2-1	TGTGCCAGTAGGCCTAGGGGGCACGGCGGTGAGCAGTTCTTC	CASRPRGHGGEQFF
13	.	many	TRBV12-3/TRBV12-4	TRBJ2-5	TGTGCCAGCAGTTTAAATCCCGAAGAGACCCAGTACTTC	CASSLNPEETQYF
16	.	many	TRBV7-3	TRBJ2-5	TGTGCCAGCAGCAAAATGGGGCCGGGGTCCGGGGAGACCCAGTACTTC	CASSKMGPGSGETQYF
12	.	many	TRBV19	TRBJ2-7	TGTGCCAGTACGAACAGGGAACACGAGCAGTACTTC	CASTNREHEQYF
14	.	many	TRBV30	TRBJ2-7	TGTGCCTGGAGTTCTTTGGCAGTTCCCTACGAGCAGTACTTC	CAWSSLAVPYEQYF
16	.	many	TRBV28	TRBJ1-5	TGTGCCAGCAGGGAAATACGGACAGTTAGCAATCAGCCCCAGCATTTT	CASREIRTVSNQPQHF
15	.	many	TRBV27	TRBJ1-5	TGTGCCAGCAGTCGCCGACAGAGTGGCAATCAGCCCCAGCATTTT	CASSRRQSGNQPQHF
15	.	many	TRBV10-2	TRBJ1-3	TGCGCCAGCAGTGAGGGATGGCGCTCTGGAAACACCATATATTTT	CASSEGWRSGNTIYF
14	.	.	TRBV11-1	TRBJ2-2	TGTGCCAGCAGCTTAGACTGGGATACCGGGGAGCTGTTTTTT	CASSLDWDTGELFF
16	TRBD1	many	TRBV28	TRBJ2-2	TGTGCCAGCAGTACAATAAACACAGGGGGAACCGGGGAGCTGTTTTTT	CASSTINTGGTGELFF
13	TRBD1	many	TRBV12-3/TRBV12-4	TRBJ1-1	TGTGCCAGCAGCCCACAGGGGGCGACTGAAGCTTTCTTT	CASSPQGATEAFF
12	.	.	TRBV12-3/TRBV12-4	TRBJ2-7	TGTGCCAGCAGTGCCGCTGGCTACGAGCAGTACTTC	CASSAAGYEQYF
14	.	many	TRBV11-2	TRBJ2-7	TGTGCCAGCAGCTGGGACCGGGGAGGAGGCGAGCAGTACTTC	CASSWDRGGGEQYF
13	.	many	TRBV12-3/TRBV12-4	TRBJ1-5	TGTGCCAGCAGAAGAAGACAGAATCAGCCCCAGCATTTT	CASRRRQNQPQHF
14	TRBD2	many	TRBV28	TRBJ2-7	TGTGCCAGCAGTCCACTAGCGGGGGGTTACGAGCAGTACTTC	CASSPLAGGYEQYF
11	.	.	TRBV12-3/TRBV12-4	TRBJ1-1	TGTGCCAGCATGACCTTGACTGAAGCTTTCTTT	CASMTLTEAFF
16	.	.	TRBV28	TRBJ2-7	TGTGCCAGCAGTTTAGCCCCAGGGTCTCCCTCCTACGAGCAGTACTTC	CASSLAPGSPSYEQYF
10	.	many	TRBV2	TRBJ2-7	TGTGCCAGCAACGACTACGAGCAGTACTTC	CASNDYEQYF
13	.	many	TRBV7-2	TRBJ1-2	TGTGCCAGCAGCCGAACCGGGGTTCATGGCTACACCTTC	CASSRTGVHGYTF
14	TRBD2	.	TRBV27	TRBJ2-7	TGTGCCAGCAGTTTGAAGCGGGGTGCCCACGAGCAGTACTTC	CASSLKRGAHEQYF